This entry concerns a single T cell receptor beta chain. The antigen is not known. Nominally healthy donors were sampled, though unrecorded immune exposures were likely. V was cut by 5 bases and J by 0 bases, with 4 bases left in between. The CDR3 has 12 residues. Germline assignment: CDR1 KGHSH and CDR2 LQKENI. In the PCR, 60 Vbeta and 13 Jbeta primers were used. This table comes from immunoSEQ multiplex PCR, and its TCRdb copy is limited to in-frame clones, with some not included. The sample gives 120,000 to 150,000 clones, around 78% of which show up once; around 3% is in the top ten. This sample is drawn from a study of cytomegalovirus exposure and HLA in healthy donors. Study-level results: Further analysis, carried out later, found HLA-associated TCR beta chains more clonally expanded than equally common other chains. One later analysis reportedly identified an Asian-associated ancestry cluster that showed fewer N-insertions than the approximately 670-donor mean. The CMV antigen specificity of a few CMV-associated chains was confirmed through in vitro analysis.

The chain employs TRBV18 and TRBJ1-2; D gene unclear. Sequenced sample: PBMCs. The receptor comes from a middle-aged man in good health and CMV-seropositive. CDR3 coding DNA: TGTGCCAGCTCAAACTCTAACTATGGCTACACCTTC. Amino acid sequence: CASSNSNYGYTF.